This T cell receptor (beta chain) is from a study of cytomegalovirus exposure and HLA in healthy donors. Notes on the study in general: Analysis performed later found over 15,000 TCR beta sequences associated with HLA alleles at 0.05 false discovery rate. Excluded: some indistinguishable V segments such as TRBV6-2 and TRBV6-3. Using the classifier, cytomegalovirus status was reportedly diagnosed with high specificity and sensitivity.

The study ran its PCR with 60 Vbeta and 13 Jbeta primers. Here immunoSEQ multiplex PCR was the method, and the copy in TCRdb shows in-frame clones only, minus some. There are about 170,000 clones in the sample; about 82% occur only once, and around 0.71% lies in the top ten. The CDR3 loop spans 16 amino acids. The germline CDR1 and CDR2 sequences are MDHEN and SYDVKM. Trimming cost V 2 bases and J 2 bases; bases outside gene matches: 7. Notes on this clone: Its antigen remains unknown.

The sequence was collected from a female donor in good health and CMV-seronegative. This chain joins TRBV28 and TRBJ1-2, with 8 bases lining up with TRBD1. The sequenced sample was PBMCs. The CDR3 DNA reads as TGTGCCAGCAGTTTAACGAGGTACAGGGGGAACTATGGCTACACCTTC. It yields the protein CASSLTRYRGNYGYTF.